The 21 T cell receptor beta chains given below trace back to one sample, sequenced in a study of T cells in Graves' hyperthyroidism and ophthalmopathy. TCR beta CDR3 regions were amplified from RNA. A set of HTBI primers served as the primers for a first-round RT-PCR of the TCR CDR3. Using its own MiXCR run on the multiplex PCR reads, TCRdb lists one record per CDR3 protein. Of about 700,000 distinct CDR3 sequences listed, 11% to 15% are singletons. Source material: blood. Source of these receptors: a woman aged 18 to 35 with Graves' hyperthyroidism.

The rearrangement links TRBV19 to TRBJ2-1, with a possible D match to TRBD1 (6 bases). The CDR3 is 17 amino acids. Trimming cost V 4 bases and J 0 bases, with 16 bases left between them. CDR1 LNHDA and CDR2 SQIVND come from the germline V gene (reference sequence). In nucleotides, the CDR3 is TGTGCCAGTAGTACTAGGTCAGGGGAAATCTCCTACAATGAGCAGTTCTTC. Translation gives CASSTRSGEISYNEQFF.

The chain joins TRBV20-1 to TRBJ2-7; TRBD1 might be the D (6 bases). CDR1 and CDR2 (germline): DFQATT, SNEGSKA (reference sequence). V dropped 6 bases and J dropped 3 bases, with 15 bases sitting between them. The CDR3 is made up of 13 amino acids. CDR3 residues: CSAAGTNRYEQYF. In DNA, the CDR3 is TGCAGTGCGGCCGGGACAAACCGCTACGAGCAGTACTTC.

At least ten counts were recorded for this clonotype. The chain joins TRBV7-2 to TRBJ2-2; D gene unclear. The V gene's germline CDR1 is SGHTA and CDR2 FQGNSA. V gave up 5 bases and J gave up 1 base, with 11 bases separating them. The CDR3 runs to 15 residues. As DNA, the CDR3 is TGTGCCAGCAGCCCCATGGGTGGGAACACCGGGGAGCTGTTTTTT. This codes for CASSPMGGNTGELFF.

In its sample, this clonotype was seen a few times. The chain has TRBV4-1 and TRBJ1-2, with a tentative D call TRBD1 (5 bases). Germline V CDR1 and CDR2: MGHRA, YSYEKL. CDR3 size: 16 residues. Trimming cost V 0 bases and J 8 bases, with 19 bases left between them. The CDR3 sequence is CASSQEGSGVVGGYTF. DNA of the CDR3: TGCGCCAGCAGCCAAGAGGGTTCGGGGGTGGTTGGCGGCTACACCTTC.

This clonotype was seen at least ten times. The gene calls are TRBV3-1 and TRBJ2-7, with D perhaps TRBD1 or TRBD2 (5 bases each). Germline V CDR1 and CDR2: LGHDT, YNNKEL (reference sequence). V lost 8 bases and J lost 3, with 14 bases in between. The CDR3 is 13 amino acids. CDR3 amino acids: CASSPRDLYEQYF. The CDR3 region has the DNA TGTGCCAGCTCACCACGGGACCTCTACGAGCAGTACTTC.

CDR3 protein: CASSFDRTGENIQYF. The CDR3 coding sequence is TGTGCCAGCAGCTTCGATAGGACAGGAGAAAACATTCAGTACTTC. The genes are TRBV7-8 and TRBJ2-4, with 7 bases matching TRBD1. This CDR3 comprises 15 residues. CDR1 is SGHVS, CDR2 FQNEAQ, per germline. V lost 3 bases and J lost 5; bases outside the gene matches: 7.

The V and J genes are TRBV30 and TRBJ2-2; no firm D call. The CDR3 contains 13 residues. CDR1 and CDR2 (germline): GTSNPN, SVGIG (reference sequence). Trimming shortened V by 3 bases and J by 1 base, and 6 bases separated the two germline ends. CDR3: CAWSVGNTGELFF. The CDR3 DNA follows: TGTGCCTGGAGCGTCGGGAACACCGGGGAGCTGTTTTTT.

This clonotype appeared many times. The rearrangement joins TRBV20-1 to TRBJ2-7; 9 bases align to TRBD1. Germline assignment: CDR1 DFQATT and CDR2 SNEGSKA (reference sequence). The CDR3 extends over 18 amino acids. Trimming at V came to 0 bases and at J to 3 bases, leaving 15 bases not matched to a gene. CDR3 in amino acids: CSARDRSSTGGKLYEQYF. Here the CDR3 DNA reads TGCAGTGCTAGAGATCGGAGCTCCACAGGGGGCAAACTCTACGAGCAGTACTTC.

This clonotype was counted only a few times. The V gene is TRBV24-1, the J gene TRBJ2-7, with 14 bases lining up with TRBD2. The germline V gene encodes CDR1 KGHDR and CDR2 SFDVKD. The J segment lost 7 bases and the V segment lost 3 bases, leaving 7 bases of the junction unmatched. CDR3 size: 16 residues. The CDR3 DNA is TGTGCCACCAGTGATCCGGGACTAGCGGGAGTGCATGAGCAGTACTTC. Protein: CATSDPGLAGVHEQYF.

This clonotype showed up many times. V gene TRBV11-1 combines with J gene TRBJ2-5, with D unclear. V lost 1 base and J lost 5, with 11 bases in between. The CDR3 totals 14 residues. The germline CDR1 and CDR2 sequences are SGHAT and FQDESV (reference sequence). The CDR3 bases are TGTGCCAGCAGCTTAGGCTTCACCTCGGAGACCCAGTACTTC. Translated, it gives CASSLGFTSETQYF.

This clonotype was detected many times. The rearrangement joins TRBV28 to TRBJ1-1; 10 bases align to TRBD1. This CDR3 has 16 amino acids. Germline lookup yields CDR1 MDHEN and CDR2 SYDVKM. V lost 5 bases and J lost 0; bases outside the gene matches: 6. As DNA, the CDR3 is TGTGCCAGCAGTACCGGGACAGGGGTTATGAACACTGAAGCTTTCTTT. Protein sequence: CASSTGTGVMNTEAFF.

The V gene is TRBV13, the J gene TRBJ1-3; D remains unclear. The germline V gene has CDR1 PRHDT and CDR2 FYEKMQ (reference sequence). Trimming left V 0 bases short and J 3 bases short, with 9 bases between. This CDR3 comprises 15 residues. The CDR3: CASSLGISFGNTIYF. The CDR3 bases are TGTGCCAGCAGCTTAGGGATTTCCTTTGGAAACACCATATATTTT. Combining the CDR3 with reference TRBV13 and TRBJ1-3 gives the whole variable domain AAGVIQSPRHLIKEKRETATLKCYPIPRHDTVYWYQQGPGQDPQFLISFYEKMQSDKGSIPDRFSAQQFSDYHSELNMSSLELGDSALYFCASSLGISFGNTIYFGEGSWLTVV.

This CDR3 reads CASSHNRDGYTF. The CDR3 DNA sequence: TGTGCCAGCAGTCACAACAGGGATGGCTACACCTTC. The rearrangement joins TRBV6-2 or TRBV6-3 to TRBJ1-2; TRBD1 might be the D (6 bases). CDR1 and CDR2 from the germline V gene are MNHEY and SVGEGT. V lost 5 bases, J lost 6 bases, and 10 bases lay in between. The CDR3 has 12 amino acids.

The rearrangement uses TRBV25-1 and TRBJ1-1, with D tentatively TRBD1 (5 bases). CDR3 length: 10 amino acids. V lost 6 bases and J 8 bases, leaving 7 bases between the germline ends. In germline, CDR1 is MGHDK, CDR2 SYGVNS. The CDR3: CASRGPEAFF. In DNA, the CDR3 is TGTGCCAGCAGGGGGCCAGAAGCTTTCTTT.

This clonotype was found many times. The chain is built from TRBV6-2 or TRBV6-3 and TRBJ2-1; maybe TRBD2 (5 bases). Trimming pared 4 bases from V and 12 bases from J, leaving 19 bases between. The length of the CDR3 is 14 residues. Looked up from germline, CDR1 is MNHEY and CDR2 is SVGEGT. The CDR3 DNA sequence: TGTGCCAGCAGTTTGGGGTTTCCCGGGGATGGGCAGTTCTTC. Amino acid sequence: CASSLGFPGDGQFF.

This clonotype came up many times. This chain connects TRBV20-1 to TRBJ1-2, with 7 bases that match TRBD1. The CDR3 is made up of 12 amino acids. Germline V gene lookup returns CDR1 DFQATT and CDR2 SNEGSKA (reference sequence). V lost 6 bases to trimming and J lost 8 bases; unmatched junction nucleotides: 9. The CDR3 protein is CSAPDREGGYTF. The CDR3 DNA reads TGCAGTGCCCCCGACAGGGAAGGAGGCTACACCTTC.

The V gene is TRBV19, the J gene TRBJ1-5; 9 bases line up with TRBD1. Trimming removed 3 bases from V and 2 bases from J; junction bases left unmatched: 11. The CDR3 runs to 18 residues. Germline CDR1 is LNHDA and CDR2 is SQIVND (reference sequence). For the CDR3, the DNA is TGTGCCAGTAGTATTTTTTTAGGGACAGGGTCAGGCAATCAGCCCCAGCATTTT. This translates into CASSIFLGTGSGNQPQHF.

This clonotype was seen repeatedly, ten times or more. This chain uses TRBV6-1 with TRBJ1-1; 7 nucleotides align to TRBD1. CDR1 and CDR2 from the germline V gene are MNHNS and SASEGT. CDR3 length equals 14 residues. V gave up 5 bases and J gave up 1 base; unmatched junction bases: 4. CDR3 in amino acids: CASSSRTGNTEAFF. The CDR3 DNA follows: TGTGCCAGCAGTTCCCGGACAGGGAACACTGAAGCTTTCTTT.

The V call is TRBV29-1, the J call TRBJ2-6, with no clear D. Deletions cut 5 bases from V and 0 bases from J, with 5 bases between. The CDR3 has 13 residues. The germline CDR1 and CDR2 sequences are SQVTM and ANQGSEA. The chain's CDR3 is CSVRISGANVLTF. The CDR3 DNA sequence: TGCAGCGTTCGGATCTCTGGGGCCAACGTCCTGACTTTC.

This clonotype was counted a few times. The chain joins TRBV29-1 to TRBJ2-3; 11 bases align to TRBD2. Unmatched junction bases numbered 13, after V lost 5 bases and J lost 3 bases. Germline V gene sequence: CDR1 SQVTM, CDR2 ANQGSEA. This CDR3 is built from 17 residues. The CDR3 loop is CSVSREFTSGGTDTQYF. The CDR3 DNA reads as TGCAGCGTTTCCCGCGAATTTACTAGCGGGGGAACAGATACGCAGTATTTT.

This clonotype was recorded at least ten times. This chain uses TRBV20-1 with TRBJ1-1; D is undetermined. Germline CDR1 and CDR2: DFQATT and SNEGSKA (reference sequence). The CDR3 runs to 11 residues. The DNA of the CDR3 is TGCAGCTTATGGGAGAACACTGAAGCTTTCTTT. Translated, it gives CSLWENTEAFF.